These 20 T cell receptor beta chains share one sample of origin, sequenced in a study of T cell responses to AZD1222 COVID-19 vaccine. Generated by immunoSEQ multiplex PCR, the TCRdb table keeps only in-frame clones and is missing some. The table includes tens of thousands of clones, 85% to 90% detected once. The sequenced sample was peripheral blood, obtained 28 days after the second dose of the MenACWY control vaccine. The receptors were sampled from an adult who received the MenACWY meningococcal vaccine as a control.

In its sample, this clone was seen a few times. The V gene is TRBV7-3, the J gene TRBJ1-6, with D unclear. CDR1 SGHTA and CDR2 FQGTGA come from the germline V gene. The CDR3 runs to 13 residues. Trimming cost V 5 bases and J 9 bases, with 11 bases left between them. The CDR3 sequence is CASSPIEGSPLHF. In nucleotides, the CDR3 is TGTGCCAGCAGCCCCATAGAGGGTTCACCCCTCCACTTT.

Worth noting for this clone: At one end the junction does not follow the germline gene, possibly because of a read error. This chain uses TRBV7-7 with TRBJ1-1, with a weak D call TRBD1 (6 bases). From germline, CDR1 is SSHAT and CDR2 FNYEAQ (reference sequence). CDR3 size: 14 residues. CDR3: CASSSQGWPQGAFF. The CDR3 nucleotides are TGTGCTAGCAGCTCCCAGGGATGGCCTCAGGGGGCTTTCTTT.

CDR3 bases: TGTGCCACCAGCAGAGCCGGGACGGAACGGGGGGAGACCCAGTACTTC. Residues: CATSRAGTERGETQYF. The chain combines TRBV15 with TRBJ2-5; tentative D call: TRBD2 (6 bases). The CDR3 is 16 amino acids. Germline V gives CDR1 LNHNV, CDR2 YYDKDF (reference sequence). Trimming took 1 base from V and 5 from J, leaving 17 bases between them.

This clone appeared once. The chain carries TRBV6-5 and TRBJ2-1, with D perhaps assigned TRBD1 or TRBD2 (5 bases each). Between the trimmed V and J ends, which lost 2 bases and 9 bases, there was a span of 8 bases. Per germline, CDR1 MNHEY and CDR2 SVGAGI. The CDR3 spans 12 residues. CDR3 sequence reads: CASSYPGSEQFF. Here the CDR3 DNA reads TGTGCCAGCAGTTACCCAGGGAGTGAGCAGTTCTTC.

This clone came up once. The chain combines TRBV7-8 with TRBJ1-5; the match to TRBD1 covers 7 bases. The germline gives CDR1 SGHVS, CDR2 FQNEAQ. With 3 bases clipped from V and 1 base from J, the junction kept 3 bases outside the gene matches. This CDR3 has 15 amino acids. The CDR3 nucleotides are TGTGCCAGCAGCTTTGGAGGGGGCAGCAATCAGCCCCAGCATTTT. Protein sequence: CASSFGGGSNQPQHF.

CDR3 region: CAWSSGSMRYF. The DNA for the CDR3 is TGTGCCTGGAGTTCCGGCTCAATGCGGTACTTC. The chain uses TRBV30 and TRBJ2-7; D uncertain. Germline assignment: CDR1 GTSNPN and CDR2 SVGIG (reference sequence). With 2 bases removed from V and 12 bases from J, the gap between germline ends came to 14 bases. The length of the CDR3 is 11 residues.

The rearrangement links TRBV4-1 to TRBJ1-2, with 7 bases identical to TRBD1. Looked up from germline, CDR1 is MGHRA and CDR2 is YSYEKL. Trimming took 1 base from V and 4 from J; bases not matched to a gene: 6. The CDR3 consists of 15 residues. The CDR3 DNA sequence: TGCGCCAGCAGCCAAGGAACGGACAGGCGCTATGGCTACACCTTC. This encodes CASSQGTDRRYGYTF.

The chain employs TRBV11-2 and TRBJ2-3; 10 bases line up with TRBD2. V dropped 1 base and J dropped 0; count of bases not matched to a gene: 4. Germline lookup yields CDR1 SGHAT and CDR2 FQNNGV. CDR3 size: 17 residues. The CDR3 is CASSLASGGASTDTQYF. CDR3 coding DNA: TGTGCCAGCAGCTTAGCTAGCGGGGGCGCCAGCACAGATACGCAGTATTTT.

This chain links TRBV5-1 with TRBJ2-7, with D possibly being TRBD2 (5 bases). Per the germline V gene, CDR1 is SGHRS and CDR2 is YFSETQ. CDR3 length: 12 amino acids. Between the trimmed V and J ends, which lost 0 bases and 4 bases, there was a span of 5 bases. Here the CDR3 reads CASSLGGYEQYF. The CDR3 nucleotides are TGCGCCAGCAGCTTGGGAGGGTACGAGCAGTACTTC.

The chain carries TRBV18 and TRBJ1-2; D ambiguous. Trimming stripped 3 bases from V and 6 bases from J, with 17 bases between. The CDR3 covers 15 residues. CDR1 and CDR2 from the germline V gene are KGHSH and LQKENI. Here the CDR3 DNA reads TGTGCCAGCTCACCCTTGAGGTTTTTTTGGGATGGCTACACCTTC. Protein: CASSPLRFFWDGYTF.

The chain recombines TRBV30 with TRBJ1-1, with D tentatively TRBD1 (5 bases). The CDR3 has 14 amino acids. Looked up from germline, CDR1 is GTSNPN and CDR2 is SVGIG (reference sequence). Trimming pared 0 bases from V and 2 bases from J, leaving 10 bases between. The CDR3 here is CAWSVRGANTEAFF. The CDR3 nucleotides read TGTGCCTGGAGTGTAAGGGGCGCCAACACTGAAGCTTTCTTT.

This clone has a single count. The chain couples TRBV24-1 to TRBJ1-2; perhaps TRBD1 as D (5 bases). CDR1 and CDR2 (germline): KGHDR, SFDVKD. Trimming shortened V by 4 bases and J by 3 bases, and 11 bases separated the two germline ends. The CDR3 is 14 amino acids. The CDR3 nucleotides are TGTGCCACCAGTGAAGGGACTGCGCACTATGGCTACACCTTC. This gives the protein CATSEGTAHYGYTF.

The chain recombines TRBV7-2 with TRBJ2-2; a weak D match, TRBD1 (6 bases). The V and J ends lost 4 bases and 2 bases respectively, with 8 bases between them. There are 14 residues in the CDR3. From germline, CDR1 is SGHTA and CDR2 FQGNSA. Here the CDR3 reads CASSSQGNTGELFF. CDR3 DNA sequence: TGTGCCAGCAGCTCACAGGGAAACACCGGGGAGCTGTTTTTT.

The genes are TRBV19 and TRBJ2-3; 8 bases line up with TRBD1. Per the germline V gene, CDR1 is LNHDA and CDR2 is SQIVND (reference sequence). V dropped 3 bases and J dropped 7; count of bases not matched to a gene: 6. The CDR3 contains 14 residues. CDR3 DNA sequence: TGTGCCAGTAGTATCCAAGGACAGGGAAATACGCAGTATTTT. It specifies CASSIQGQGNTQYF.

V and J are TRBV30 and TRBJ1-1; no clear D. Trimming shortened V by 1 base and J by 1 base, and 10 bases separated the two germline ends. Germline-derived CDR1 and CDR2 are GTSNPN and SVGIG (reference sequence). CDR3 length: 14 amino acids. The DNA of the CDR3 is TGTGCCTGGAGTGGTGGGAGCCAGAACACTGAAGCTTTCTTT. Amino acids: CAWSGGSQNTEAFF.

V gene TRBV28 combines with J gene TRBJ2-3; 7 bases agree with TRBD2. J gave up 3 bases and V 11 bases, and 11 bases lay outside the gene matches. Germline V lookup: CDR1 MDHEN, CDR2 SYDVKM. This CDR3 spans 14 amino acids. CDR3 residues: CALSRDGRTDTQYF. DNA for the CDR3: TGTGCCCTTTCAAGGGACGGGAGGACAGATACGCAGTATTTT.

The gene calls are TRBV27 and TRBJ2-3; weak D call: TRBD2 (5 bases). V lost 2 bases and J lost 4, with 10 bases in between. This CDR3 contains 14 residues. CDR1 and CDR2 (germline): MNHEY, SMNVEV (reference sequence). CDR3 bases: TGTGCCAGCAGTTTAACGAGGGCCTCAGATACGCAGTATTTT. It yields the protein CASSLTRASDTQYF.

V is TRBV2 and J is TRBJ1-3; 7 nucleotides match TRBD1. CDR3 length: 15 residues. The V gene's germline CDR1 is SNHLY and CDR2 FYNNEI. V dropped 7 bases and J dropped 0; count of bases not matched to a gene: 6. CDR3 in amino acids: CASTLGQTSGNTIYF. For the CDR3, the DNA is TGTGCCAGCACCTTGGGACAGACCTCTGGAAACACCATATATTTT.

This sequence joins TRBV19 and TRBJ1-2; D is perhaps TRBD1 (6 bases). CDR3 size: 15 residues. The V gene's germline CDR1 is LNHDA and CDR2 SQIVND (reference sequence). Between the trimmed V and J ends, which lost 5 bases and 0 bases, there was a span of 13 bases. The CDR3 loop reads CASSFGQLANYGYTF. The CDR3, as DNA: TGTGCCAGTAGTTTCGGACAGCTAGCTAACTATGGCTACACCTTC.

The chain employs TRBV7-2 and TRBJ2-7, with 7 nucleotides matching TRBD1. CDR3 length: 13 residues. Germline CDR1 SGHTA, CDR2 FQGNSA. The junction had 4 bases not matched to a gene; V was cut back by 3 bases and J by 5 bases. CDR3 loop: CASSFRTGDEQYF. The CDR3 DNA sequence: TGTGCCAGCAGCTTCCGCACAGGGGACGAGCAGTACTTC.